These 24 T cell receptor beta chains came from one sample sequenced in a study of vaccination and CD4 T cells after COVID-19 (dated by TCRdb to between 2021 and 2024). What the treatment or condition label conveys for this sample: approximately 9-day PBMC culture with coronavirus spike peptide pools or control peptides (ViraFEST assay). The library was prepared using PCR. The instrument was an Illumina iSeq 100. DNA from cultured CD4+ T cells was subjected to TCR sequencing with the Oncomine TCR Beta short-read assay at the Johns Hopkins FTIC core. TCRdb ran its own pipeline on the public reads, namely fastp trimming at Q25 and MiXCR clone calling, and kept in-frame beta chains. For every CDR3 protein sequence, its rows merge into one entry that carries the most common genes and DNA. The sample table holds approximately 2,800 distinct CDR3 sequences, of which around 82% were seen once. Of the sample, about 40% falls within the top ten clones.

Antigens for these TCRs are unknown. What was sequenced was CD4+ T cells from blood, cultured in vitro. Receptor source: a human donor who had recovered from COVID-19.

This rearrangement joins TRBV7-9 to TRBJ2-1; 9 bases agree with TRBD1. Germline CDR1 and CDR2: SEHNR and FQNEAQ (reference sequence). The CDR3 loop spans 15 amino acids. Losses at the gene ends were 3 bases for V and 5 bases for J; bases not matched to a gene: 5. As DNA, the CDR3 is TGTGCCAGCAGCTTCCTGGACAGGGGACACAATGAGCAGTTCTTC. This gives the protein CASSFLDRGHNEQFF.

This clonotype is a singleton in its sample. V and J are TRBV20-1 and TRBJ2-3; TRBD2 might be the D (5 bases). The CDR3 contains 13 residues. Germline V gives CDR1 DFQATT, CDR2 SNEGSKA (reference sequence). The CDR3 bases are TGCAGCGCCACTAGGCCGAGCACAGATACGCAGTATTTT. Residues: CSATRPSTDTQYF.

The J gene is TRBJ2-3, the V gene TRBV20-1; D not certain. Germline assignment: CDR1 DFQATT and CDR2 SNEGSKA (reference sequence). The CDR3 runs to 14 residues. The V end lost 1 base, the J end lost 4 bases, and 12 bases lay between the germline ends. The CDR3, as DNA: TGCAGTGCTAGAGGTCTCAGAATGGCAGATACGCAGTATTTT. Translating gives CSARGLRMADTQYF.

The chain is built from TRBV20-1 and TRBJ2-7; the D is unclear. Germline V gene lookup returns CDR1 DFQATT and CDR2 SNEGSKA (reference sequence). This CDR3 contains 12 residues. V lost 1 base to trimming and J lost 7 bases, with 11 bases between them. CDR3 DNA sequence: TGCAGTGCTAGAGTCGCACCCGGGGAGCAGTACTTC. It specifies CSARVAPGEQYF.

The V call is TRBV6-1, the J call TRBJ2-7, with 11 positions matching TRBD1. The CDR3 runs 14 residues. Germline V gene lookup returns CDR1 MNHNS and CDR2 SASEGT. The J segment lost 6 bases and the V segment lost 7 bases, leaving 8 bases of the junction unmatched. CDR3 loop: CASIVGTGGGEQYF. The DNA of the CDR3 is TGTGCCAGCATAGTGGGGACAGGGGGGGGCGAGCAGTACTTC.

The V and J genes are TRBV20-1 and TRBJ1-2; 7 nucleotides agree with TRBD1. Germline V gives CDR1 DFQATT, CDR2 SNEGSKA (reference sequence). The CDR3 contains 15 residues. V lost 3 bases to trimming and J lost 7 bases; unmatched junction nucleotides: 14. Here the CDR3 reads CSARTPTGSFGGYTF. CDR3 bases: TGCAGTGCTAGGACCCCGACAGGGTCGTTCGGTGGCTACACCTTC.

This clonotype was detected only a few times. V and J are TRBV7-9 and TRBJ2-2; unclear D gene. CDR1 is SEHNR and CDR2 is FQNEAQ in the germline V gene (reference sequence). Deletions cut 5 bases from V and 3 bases from J, with 13 bases between. This CDR3 region has 15 residues. The CDR3 DNA is TGTGCCAGCAGCCTAGTACGCACAGACACCGGGGAGCTGTTTTTT. This sequence encodes CASSLVRTDTGELFF.

Note on this clonotype: One junction end disagrees with the germline gene, perhaps due to a read error. J is TRBJ1-1 and V is TRBV2; 10 bases align to TRBD1. The CDR3 extends over 13 amino acids. CDR1 and CDR2 (germline): SNHLY, FYNNEI. The CDR3 loop reads CASSGDRGTEASF. The DNA of the CDR3 is TGTGCCAGCAGTGGGGACAGGGGCACTGAAGCTTCCTTT.

This chain links TRBV7-9 with TRBJ2-1, with 14 bases lining up with TRBD2. The length of the CDR3 is 15 residues. Looked up from germline, CDR1 is SEHNR and CDR2 is FQNEAQ (reference sequence). Losses at the gene ends were 7 bases for V and 6 bases for J; bases not matched to a gene: 5. In nucleotides, the CDR3 is TGTGCCAGCATCGTCGGGACTAGCGGGGGCAATGAGCAGTTCTTC. Protein product: CASIVGTSGGNEQFF.

Note on this clonotype: One end of the junction is discordant with germline, which a read error may explain. V is TRBV12-3 or TRBV12-4 and J is TRBJ1-6; 7 bases are shared with TRBD1. This CDR3 comprises 14 residues. The CDR3 loop reads CTSSLGQPNSPLHF. CDR3 in DNA: TGTACCAGCAGTTTGGGACAGCCTAATTCACCCCTCCACTTT.

The chain joins TRBV21-1 to TRBJ1-2; TRBD1 reflects the table's D call only, with no check against the DNA. TRBV21-1 is shown as a pseudogene. The CDR3 totals 14 residues. CDR3 sequence: CASSKVGGRYGYTF. The CDR3 DNA reads TGTGCCAGCAGCAAAGTGGGGGGTCGCTATGGCTACACCTTC.

This chain uses TRBV27 with TRBJ2-7; possibly TRBD1 for D (5 bases). The CDR3 runs 16 residues. The V gene lost 5 bases and the J gene lost 0 bases, with 17 bases spanning the gap. CDR1 is MNHEY, CDR2 SMNVEV, per germline (reference sequence). CDR3 region: CASSPTWGGSSYEQYF. DNA of the CDR3: TGTGCCAGCAGTCCAACTTGGGGCGGTAGCTCCTACGAGCAGTACTTC.

The chain uses TRBV2 and TRBJ2-3; TRBD2 matches 7 bases. Per the germline V gene, CDR1 is SNHLY and CDR2 is FYNNEI. Trimming removed 6 bases from V and 4 bases from J; junction bases left unmatched: 10. The CDR3 sequence is 15 residues long. CDR3 sequence (DNA): TGTGCCAGCAGATCAAACCTGGGGAGGGCAGATACGCAGTATTTT. This codes for CASRSNLGRADTQYF.

The genes are TRBV4-3 and TRBJ1-2; D remains ambiguous. CDR1 LGHNA and CDR2 YSLEER come from the germline V gene. The V and J ends lost 7 bases and 4 bases respectively, with 7 bases between them. The CDR3 extends over 11 amino acids. The CDR3 DNA sequence: TGCGCCAGCAATGGCGGCTATGGCTACACCTTC. It is translated as CASNGGYGYTF.

This clonotype occurred once. V usage is TRBV5-1 and J usage is TRBJ1-2; no clear D gene. Germline loops: CDR1 SGHRS, CDR2 YFSETQ. CDR3 length: 12 residues. Trimming stripped 0 bases from V and 5 bases from J, with 5 bases between. The CDR3 spells CASSLDGYGYTF. The CDR3 DNA sequence: TGCGCCAGCAGCTTGGATGGATATGGCTACACCTTC.

The genes are TRBV7-3 and TRBJ2-7; 8 bases agree with TRBD1. The CDR3 has 14 amino acids. Unmatched junction bases numbered 7, after V lost 8 bases and J lost 1 base. CDR1 and CDR2 from the germline V gene are SGHTA and FQGTGA. The CDR3 spells CASSIGTGSYEQYF. The CDR3 region has the DNA TGTGCCAGCTCAATCGGGACAGGTTCCTACGAGCAGTACTTC.

The rearrangement uses TRBV15 and TRBJ1-2, with no clear D. Trimming stripped 0 bases from V and 7 bases from J, with 6 bases between. CDR3 length equals 12 residues. Germline CDR1 and CDR2: LNHNV and YYDKDF (reference sequence). The CDR3 sequence is CATSRDLGGYTF. In nucleotides, the CDR3 is TGTGCCACCAGCAGAGATTTGGGTGGCTACACCTTC.

The CDR3 spells CASSYSFLGNTEAFF. CDR3 DNA: TGTGCCAGCAGTTACTCCTTCCTGGGGAACACTGAAGCTTTCTTT. The V and J genes are TRBV6-5 and TRBJ1-1, with D unclear. The CDR3 runs 15 residues. V dropped 0 bases and J dropped 1 base, with 9 bases sitting between them. CDR1 and CDR2 from the germline V gene are MNHEY and SVGAGI.

This chain links TRBV20-1 with TRBJ1-5; D might be TRBD1 (5 bases). Per germline, CDR1 DFQATT and CDR2 SNEGSKA (reference sequence). Trimming left V 5 bases short and J 0 bases short, with 14 bases between. CDR3 length: 15 residues. DNA of the CDR3: TGCAGTGCTCTTATGGAGGGGTATAGCAATCAGCCCCAGCATTTT. It codes for CSALMEGYSNQPQHF.

V and J are TRBV10-3 and TRBJ2-3, with TRBD1 matching over 9 bases. After removal of 8 bases from V and 4 bases from J, the junction contained 13 bases not matched to a gene. The CDR3 spans 16 residues. Germline V CDR1 and CDR2: ENHRY, SYGVKD. The CDR3 coding sequence is TGTGCCATCGAAAATTCCGGGACAGGGTCGGCAGATACGCAGTATTTT. It yields the protein CAIENSGTGSADTQYF.

The CDR3 reads CATSDFGQGLDTQYF. The CDR3 region has the DNA TGTGCCACCAGTGATTTTGGGCAGGGTTTGGATACGCAGTATTTT. V gene TRBV24-1 combines with J gene TRBJ2-3; tentative D call: TRBD1 (5 bases). The V end was cut by 1 base, the J end by 6 bases, with 13 bases between. Per the germline V gene, CDR1 is KGHDR and CDR2 is SFDVKD. The length of the CDR3 is 15 residues.

The rearrangement links TRBV6-1 to TRBJ2-5, with D unclear. This CDR3 spans 13 amino acids. Trimming left V 6 bases short and J 5 bases short, with 13 bases between. Per the germline V gene, CDR1 is MNHNS and CDR2 is SASEGT. The CDR3 loop reads CASSIRSGETQYF. The CDR3 nucleotides are TGTGCCAGCAGCATAAGGTCCGGGGAGACCCAGTACTTC.

This rearrangement joins TRBV5-4 to TRBJ2-5; D not resolved. V was shortened by 1 base and J by 1 base, with 2 bases between the two germline ends. The CDR3 extends over 12 amino acids. Per germline, CDR1 SGHNT and CDR2 YYREEE (reference sequence). This chain's CDR3 is CASSLFQETQYF. The CDR3 DNA reads TGTGCCAGCAGCTTGTTCCAAGAGACCCAGTACTTC.

The chain combines TRBV2 with TRBJ1-2; the D gene is possibly TRBD1 (5 bases). V was shortened by 6 bases and J by 4 bases, with 12 bases between the two germline ends. The CDR3 has 13 residues. Germline-derived CDR1 and CDR2 are SNHLY and FYNNEI. The CDR3: CASREQVPYGYTF. The CDR3 DNA follows: TGTGCCAGCAGAGAACAGGTCCCCTATGGCTACACCTTC.